This is a list of T cell receptor beta chains from one sample in a study of T-cell reconstitution after alpha-beta-depleted transplantation in children. TCRdb fed the PCR reads into MiXCR, producing one record per CDR3 protein. The top ten clones hold 28% of a sample with about 1,000,000 distinct CDR3 sequences, roughly 29% of them seen once. This sample comprised PBMCs, mostly from graft donor cells, obtained 360 days after TCRalphabeta/CD19-depleted stem cell transplant. The receptors stem from a boy under two years old who had a stem cell transplant for SCID, so the T cells may come from the graft donor. CDR3s include the opening cysteine and the closing phenylalanine or tryptophan. D genes are given only for firm matches. A clone size is listed for some rows: how often the clone was seen (once, few, many), or a class if it is expanded.

>11|-|TRBV6-2/TRBV6-3|-|TRBJ2-1
CATGGRNEQFF
TGTGCCACTGGGGGTAGGAATGAGCAGTTCTTC
>14|-|TRBV27|few|TRBJ2-2
CASSFLRNTGELFF
TGTGCCAGCAGTTTTCTCCGTAACACCGGGGAGCTGTTTTTT
>17|-|TRBV20-1|-|TRBJ1-6
CSAPTEGGVRDNSPLHF
TGCAGTGCCCCCACAGAAGGAGGAGTCCGGGATAATTCACCCCTCCACTTT
>18|TRBD2|TRBV5-1|few|TRBJ2-3
CASSSGLAGVTYTDTQYF
TGCGCCAGCAGCTCCGGACTAGCGGGGGTCACCTACACAGATACGCAGTATTTT
>17|TRBD2|TRBV5-1|many|TRBJ2-3
CASSLLPGTSRTDTQYF
TGCGCCAGCAGCTTACTCCCCGGGACTAGCCGTACAGATACGCAGTATTTT
>12|-|TRBV10-3|-|TRBJ2-1
CAISEKGREQFF
TGTGCCATCAGTGAAAAGGGCCGGGAGCAGTTCTTC
>12|-|TRBV29-1|few|TRBJ1-1
CSVEDRGTEAFF
TGCAGCGTTGAAGATCGTGGGACTGAAGCTTTCTTT
>15|TRBD1|TRBV28|-|TRBJ2-7
CASSSPTGYSYEQYF
TGTGCCAGCAGTTCCCCGACAGGGTACTCCTACGAGCAGTACTTC
>12|TRBD2|TRBV29-1|-|TRBJ2-2
CSVPGLAGELFF
TGCAGCGTACCGGGACTAGCAGGGGAGCTGTTTTTT
>16|-|TRBV5-1|-|TRBJ2-5
CASSDTTGSRGGTQYF
TGCGCCAGCAGCGACACTACAGGGAGCCGGGGAGGGACCCAGTACTTC
>16|TRBD1|TRBV12-3/TRBV12-4|few|TRBJ2-5
CASREPRRTGQETQYF
TGTGCCAGCCGCGAACCGAGGCGGACAGGGCAAGAGACCCAGTACTTC
>17|-|TRBV6-5|once|TRBJ1-2
CASSLMFTGHSGYGYTF
TGTGCCAGCAGTTTGATGTTCACAGGGCACTCAGGCTATGGCTACACCTTC
>14|-|TRBV15|-|TRBJ2-1
CATSRDWGHNEQFF
TGTGCCACCAGCAGAGATTGGGGCCACAATGAGCAGTTCTTC
>15|TRBD1|TRBV5-5|few|TRBJ1-1
CASSGTGSKDTEAFF
TGTGCCAGCAGCGGGACAGGGAGTAAGGACACTGAAGCTTTCTTT
>18|TRBD1|TRBV5-1|-|TRBJ2-6
CASSQPGQGISGANVLTF
TGCGCCAGCAGCCAACCGGGACAGGGGATCTCTGGGGCCAACGTCCTGACTTTC
>15|-|TRBV15|-|TRBJ2-3
CATSSSFSDINTQYF
TGTGCCACCAGCAGTAGTTTCTCCGACATAAATACGCAGTATTTT
>18|TRBD2|TRBV12-3/TRBV12-4|many|TRBJ2-2
CASSDTSGGAWNTGELFF
TGTGCCAGCAGTGATACTAGCGGGGGGGCTTGGAACACCGGGGAGCTGTTTTTT
>17|-|TRBV18|-|TRBJ1-5
CASSPLPAAHSNQPQHF
TGTGCCAGCTCACCATTACCGGCAGCCCATAGCAATCAGCCCCAGCATTTT
>15|-|TRBV18|-|TRBJ2-2
CACSPNRANTGELFF
TGTGCCTGCTCACCCAACAGGGCGAACACCGGGGAGCTGTTTTTT
>14|-|TRBV28|few|TRBJ1-5
CASSSTALHQPQHF
TGTGCCAGCAGTTCTACGGCCCTCCATCAGCCCCAGCATTTT
>13|-|TRBV4-1|-|TRBJ1-2
CASSQSTRARYTF
TGCGCCAGCAGCCAAAGTACTCGCGCCCGCTACACCTTC
>15|-|TRBV12-3/TRBV12-4|-|TRBJ2-7
CASSLHRQSPYEQYF
TGTGCCAGCAGTTTACATAGGCAGAGTCCCTACGAGCAGTACTTC
>15|TRBD2|TRBV7-3|-|TRBJ2-3
CASSLAGAITDTQYF
TGTGCCAGCAGCCTAGCGGGGGCCATCACAGATACGCAGTATTTT
>13|-|TRBV9|few|TRBJ2-1
CASSVDSDNEQFF
TGTGCCAGCAGCGTCGACTCTGACAATGAGCAGTTCTTC
>15|-|TRBV12-3/TRBV12-4|few|TRBJ2-1
CASSLTERLVCEQFF
TGTGCCAGCAGTTTAACTGAGCGACTAGTATGTGAGCAGTTCTTC
>13|TRBD1|TRBV12-3/TRBV12-4|-|TRBJ1-5
CASKGTDNQPQHF
TGTGCCAGCAAAGGGACAGACAATCAGCCCCAGCATTTT
>16|-|TRBV5-5|-|TRBJ2-3
CASSLVPRFRADTQYF
TGTGCCAGCAGCTTGGTTCCCCGCTTCAGGGCAGATACGCAGTATTTT
>15|-|TRBV6-5|-|TRBJ1-4
CASSYSDRSNEKLFF
TGTGCCAGCAGTTACTCAGACAGAAGTAATGAAAAACTGTTTTTT
>16|TRBD1|TRBV18|-|TRBJ2-3
CASSPPRTGSTDTQYF
TGTGCCAGCTCACCTCCCCGGACAGGCAGCACAGATACGCAGTATTTT
>13|-|TRBV3-1|-|TRBJ2-7
CASSRTGVYEQYF
TGTGCCAGCAGTCGGACCGGAGTCTACGAGCAGTACTTC
>17|-|TRBV5-1|-|TRBJ2-7
CASSLGNWDPSSYEQYF
TGCGCCAGCAGCTTGGGAAATTGGGACCCAAGCTCCTACGAGCAGTACTTC
>14|TRBD1|TRBV18|-|TRBJ2-4
CASSPQGAINIQYF
TGTGCCAGCTCACCACAGGGGGCGATAAACATTCAGTACTTC
>17|-|TRBV27|few|TRBJ2-7
CASSLTLQGPVPYEQYF
TGTGCCAGCAGTTTGACCTTACAGGGTCCGGTTCCCTACGAGCAGTACTTC
>13|-|TRBV10-3|-|TRBJ1-2
CAISDSLIYGYTF
TGTGCCATCAGTGACAGCTTGATCTATGGCTACACCTTC
>15|-|TRBV28|-|TRBJ2-7
CASSSIGAGNYEQYF
TGTGCCAGCAGTTCTATAGGGGCCGGGAACTACGAGCAGTACTTC
>16|-|TRBV24-1|-|TRBJ2-3
CATSNPFSNCTGTQYF
TGTGCCACCAGTAACCCTTTTTCGAATTGTACCGGTACGCAGTATTTT
>15|-|TRBV20-1|few|TRBJ2-1
CSARDPGAGDNEQFF
TGCAGTGCTAGAGATCCGGGGGCGGGGGACAATGAGCAGTTCTTC
>15|TRBD1|TRBV20-1|few|TRBJ2-1
CSAAFGTAAYNEQFF
TGCAGTGCCGCCTTCGGGACAGCGGCCTACAATGAGCAGTTCTTC
>12|TRBD1|TRBV20-1|-|TRBJ1-1
CSARPGTGEAFF
TGCAGTGCTAGACCTGGGACAGGTGAAGCTTTCTTT
>12|-|TRBV7-9|-|TRBJ1-2
CASSLIGGGSTF
TGTGCCAGCAGCTTAATCGGGGGGGGTTCGACCTTC